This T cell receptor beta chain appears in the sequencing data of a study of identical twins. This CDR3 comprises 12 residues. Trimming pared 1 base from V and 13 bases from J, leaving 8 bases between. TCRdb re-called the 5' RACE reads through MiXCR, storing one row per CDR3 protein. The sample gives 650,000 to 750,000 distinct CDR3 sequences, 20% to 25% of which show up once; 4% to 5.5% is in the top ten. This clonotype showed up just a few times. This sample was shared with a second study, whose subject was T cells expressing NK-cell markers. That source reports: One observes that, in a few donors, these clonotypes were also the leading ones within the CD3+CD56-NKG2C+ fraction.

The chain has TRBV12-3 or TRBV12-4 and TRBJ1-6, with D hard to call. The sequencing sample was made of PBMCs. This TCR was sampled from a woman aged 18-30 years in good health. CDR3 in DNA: TGTGCCAGCAGTTTAGAGGTCGGGCCCCTCCACTTT. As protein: CASSLEVGPLHF.